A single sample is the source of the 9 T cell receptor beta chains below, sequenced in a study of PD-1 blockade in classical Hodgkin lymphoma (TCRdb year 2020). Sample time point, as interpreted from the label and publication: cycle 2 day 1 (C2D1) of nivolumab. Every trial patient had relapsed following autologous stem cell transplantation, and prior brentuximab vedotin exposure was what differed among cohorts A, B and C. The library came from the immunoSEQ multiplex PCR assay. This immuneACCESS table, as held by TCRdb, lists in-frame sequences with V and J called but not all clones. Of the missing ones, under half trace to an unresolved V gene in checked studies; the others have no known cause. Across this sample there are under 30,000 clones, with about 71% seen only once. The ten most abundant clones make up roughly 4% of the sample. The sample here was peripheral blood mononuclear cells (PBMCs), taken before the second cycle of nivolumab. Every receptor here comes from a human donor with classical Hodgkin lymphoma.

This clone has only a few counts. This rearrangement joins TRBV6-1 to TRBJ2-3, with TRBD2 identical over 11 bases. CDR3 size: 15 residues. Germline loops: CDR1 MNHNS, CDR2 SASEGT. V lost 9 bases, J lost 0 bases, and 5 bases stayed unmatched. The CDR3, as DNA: TGTGCCAGTGCGGGACTAGCGGCCAGCACAGATACGCAGTATTTT. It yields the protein CASAGLAASTDTQYF.

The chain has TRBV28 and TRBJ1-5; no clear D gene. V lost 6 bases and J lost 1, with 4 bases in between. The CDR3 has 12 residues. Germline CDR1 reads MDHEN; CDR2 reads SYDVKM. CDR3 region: CASRTSNQPQHF. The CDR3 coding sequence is TGTGCCAGCAGGACGAGCAATCAGCCCCAGCATTTT.

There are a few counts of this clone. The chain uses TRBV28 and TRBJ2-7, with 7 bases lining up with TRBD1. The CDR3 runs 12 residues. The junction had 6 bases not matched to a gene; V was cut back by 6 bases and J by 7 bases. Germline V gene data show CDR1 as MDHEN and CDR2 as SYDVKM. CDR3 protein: CASSAPGGEQYF. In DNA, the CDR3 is TGTGCCAGCAGCGCCCCAGGGGGAGAGCAGTACTTC.

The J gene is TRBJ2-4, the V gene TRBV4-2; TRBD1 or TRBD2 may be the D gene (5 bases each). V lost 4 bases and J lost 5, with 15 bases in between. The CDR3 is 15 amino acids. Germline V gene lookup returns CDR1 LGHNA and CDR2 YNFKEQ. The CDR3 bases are TGTGCCAGCAGCCGCACCGGGACCCTAGAAAACATTCAGTACTTC. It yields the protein CASSRTGTLENIQYF.

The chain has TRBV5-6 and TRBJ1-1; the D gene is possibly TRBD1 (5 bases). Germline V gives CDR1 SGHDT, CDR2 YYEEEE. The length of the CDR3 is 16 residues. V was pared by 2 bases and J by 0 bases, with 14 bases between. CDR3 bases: TGTGCCAGCAGCTTTACAGCGGGCAGGGTGAACACTGAAGCTTTCTTT. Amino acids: CASSFTAGRVNTEAFF.

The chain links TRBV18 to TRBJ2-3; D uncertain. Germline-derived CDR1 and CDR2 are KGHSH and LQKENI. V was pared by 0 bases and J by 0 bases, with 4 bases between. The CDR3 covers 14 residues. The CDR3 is CASSPPASTDTQYF. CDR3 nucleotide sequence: TGTGCCAGCTCACCACCTGCCAGCACAGATACGCAGTATTTT.

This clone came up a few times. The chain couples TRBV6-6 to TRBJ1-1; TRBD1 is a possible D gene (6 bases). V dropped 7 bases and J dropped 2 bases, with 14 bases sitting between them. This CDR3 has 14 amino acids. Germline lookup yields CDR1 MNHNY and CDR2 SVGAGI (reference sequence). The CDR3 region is CASIPSDRNTEAFF. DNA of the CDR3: TGTGCCAGCATTCCTTCGGACAGAAACACTGAAGCTTTCTTT.

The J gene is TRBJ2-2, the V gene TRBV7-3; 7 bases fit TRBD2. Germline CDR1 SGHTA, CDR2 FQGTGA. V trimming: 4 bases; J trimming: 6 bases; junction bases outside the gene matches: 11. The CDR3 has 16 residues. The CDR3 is CASSSGLRGGAGELFF. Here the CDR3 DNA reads TGTGCCAGCAGCTCCGGACTCCGGGGAGGGGCCGGGGAGCTGTTTTTT.

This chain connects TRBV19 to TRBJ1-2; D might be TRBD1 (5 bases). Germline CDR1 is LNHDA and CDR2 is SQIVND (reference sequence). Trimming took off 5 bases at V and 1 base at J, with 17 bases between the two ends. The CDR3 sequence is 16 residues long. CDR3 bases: TGTGCCAGTAGTCCGACGGGACGGGCAGTTAACTATGGCTACACCTTC. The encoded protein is CASSPTGRAVNYGYTF. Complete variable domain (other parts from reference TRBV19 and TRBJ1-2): DGGITQSPKYLFRKEGQNVTLSCEQNLNHDAMYWYRQDPGQGLRLIYYSQIVNDFQKGDIAEGYSVSREKKESFPLTVTSAQKNPTAFYLCASSPTGRAVNYGYTFGSGTRLTVV.